This T cell receptor (beta chain) derives from a study of OX40 agonist ivuxolimab in advanced cancers. Sequenced by immunoSEQ multiplex PCR; TCRdb stores in-frame clones only, minus some. This table has 65,000 to 90,000 clones, about four fifths appearing once. The sequence was obtained from an adult with an advanced solid tumor such as melanoma, head and neck, liver or kidney cancer. This specimen was CD4+ or CD8+ T cells sorted from blood, taken in a trial of the OX40 agonist ivuxolimab.

CDR3 loop: CASRNTGTGANVLTF. Here the CDR3 DNA reads TGTGCCAGCAGAAATACAGGGACTGGGGCCAACGTCCTGACTTTC. The rearrangement links TRBV6-5 to TRBJ2-6, with a weak D call TRBD1 (6 bases). CDR1 and CDR2 (germline): MNHEY, SVGAGI. The CDR3 contains 15 residues. V lost 6 bases and J lost 2, with 11 bases in between.